The 28 T cell receptor beta chains below all came from one sample that was sequenced in a study of human T cells and chemical hapten exposure. TCRdb passed the RACE reads through MiXCR, listing each CDR3 protein once. The table records some 15,000 distinct CDR3 sequences, roughly 15% of them present only once. The time point was: patch test 1, 2 weeks after DPC sensitization. The treatment was: therapeutic diphenylcyclopropenone sensitization with weekly scalp DPC. The sequencing used whole blood, collected in connection with sensitization to the hapten diphenylcyclopropenone (DPC). Source of these receptors: a woman in her twenties or thirties with alopecia areata. Some clones in this sample may be carry-over from other donors' samples.

This clonotype was detected many times. The rearrangement uses TRBV7-2 and TRBJ1-5; D possibly corresponds to TRBD1 (6 bases). There are 15 residues in the CDR3. The V and J ends lost 7 bases and 2 bases respectively, with 15 bases between them. Looked up from germline, CDR1 is SGHTA and CDR2 is FQGNSA. The chain's CDR3 is CASKRQATGNQPQHF. In DNA, the CDR3 is TGTGCCAGCAAAAGACAGGCCACAGGCAATCAGCCCCAGCATTTT. Filled out from reference TRBV7-2 and TRBJ1-5, the complete variable domain reads GAGVSQSPSNKVTEKGKDVELRCDPISGHTALYWYRQSLGQGLEFLIYFQGNSAPDKSGLPSDRFSAERTGGSVSTLTIQRTQQEDSAVYLCASKRQATGNQPQHFGDGTRLSIL.

This clonotype was counted at least ten times. The rearrangement joins TRBV6-2 or TRBV6-3 to TRBJ2-2, with D hard to call. The V end was cut by 8 bases, the J end by 5 bases, with 12 bases between. Germline assignment: CDR1 MNHEY and CDR2 SVGEGT. The CDR3 loop spans 13 amino acids. CDR3 in DNA: TGTGCCAGCTCCCCCCCGGGTACCGGGGAGCTGTTTTTT. Translated, it gives CASSPPGTGELFF.

This clonotype has ten or more counts. The chain employs TRBV7-7 and TRBJ1-1; 7 nucleotides agree with TRBD1. The germline V gene encodes CDR1 SSHAT and CDR2 FNYEAQ (reference sequence). With 5 bases clipped from V and 2 bases from J, the junction kept 14 bases outside the gene matches. The CDR3 length is 17 residues. CDR3 region: CASSPSRGQRTNTEAFF. As DNA, the CDR3 is TGTGCCAGCAGCCCGTCCCGGGGACAGCGTACTAACACTGAAGCTTTCTTT.

This clonotype was picked up many times. The chain employs TRBV11-2 and TRBJ2-5; no reliable D call. The CDR3 runs 16 residues. Germline-derived CDR1 and CDR2 are SGHAT and FQNNGV. V lost 1 base and J lost 1, with 13 bases in between. The CDR3 DNA reads as TGTGCCAGCAGCTTAGTTCTCTATGGTTTCCAAGAGACCCAGTACTTC. Translation gives CASSLVLYGFQETQYF.

This clonotype was seen repeatedly, ten times or more. The CDR3 region has the DNA TGTGCCAGCAGCTTAAGGGGGACCGGGGAGCTGTTTTTT. Translating gives CASSLRGTGELFF. The gene calls are TRBV7-6 and TRBJ2-2; D might be TRBD1 (6 bases). V was cut by 2 bases and J by 5 bases, with 6 bases left in between. The CDR3 has 13 residues. Germline V gives CDR1 SGHVS, CDR2 FNYEAQ.

This clonotype has at least ten counts. The chain recombines TRBV20-1 with TRBJ2-3; D ambiguous. The CDR3 totals 15 residues. V was cut by 6 bases and J by 1 base, with 17 bases left in between. The germline V gene has CDR1 DFQATT and CDR2 SNEGSKA (reference sequence). The CDR3 loop is CSAPLSRARTDTQYF. As DNA, the CDR3 is TGCAGTGCACCCTTGAGTAGGGCTCGCACAGATACGCAGTATTTT.

This clonotype appeared many times. The J gene is TRBJ2-7, the V gene TRBV6-2 or TRBV6-3, with 7 bases that match TRBD1. This CDR3 is 21 amino acids long. V lost 6 bases, J lost 2 bases, and 28 bases stayed unmatched. The germline CDR1 and CDR2 sequences are MNHEY and SVGEGT. The CDR3 protein is CASSSLRGDRTSLDVPYEQYV. In DNA form, the CDR3 reads TGTGCCAGCAGCTCCCTCCGTGGGGACAGAACGTCTTTAGATGTTCCCTACGAGCAGTACGTC.

The chain combines TRBV18 with TRBJ2-1, with 9 nucleotides matching TRBD2. J lost 6 bases, V lost 3 bases, and 9 bases had no gene match. The CDR3 length is 16 residues. From germline, CDR1 is KGHSH and CDR2 LQKENI. The CDR3 here is CASSPQKRGDSNEQFF. As DNA, the CDR3 is TGTGCCAGCTCACCCCAAAAGCGGGGGGATTCCAATGAGCAGTTCTTC. Full variable domain (remainder filled in from reference TRBV18 and TRBJ2-1): NAGVMQNPRHLVRRRGQEARLRCSPMKGHSHVYWYRQLPEEGLKFMVYLQKENIIDESGMPKERFSAEFPKEGPSILRIQQVVRGDSAAYFCASSPQKRGDSNEQFFGPGTRLTVL.

This clonotype has a count of ten or more. V is TRBV6-6 and J is TRBJ1-1, with 9 bases fitting TRBD1. The CDR3 runs 14 residues. After removal of 5 bases from V and 4 bases from J, the junction contained 5 bases not matched to a gene. In germline, CDR1 is MNHNY, CDR2 SVGAGI (reference sequence). Written as DNA, the CDR3 is TGTGCCAGCAGTGCCGGGACAGGGTCCACTGAAGCTTTCTTT. This sequence encodes CASSAGTGSTEAFF.

This clonotype was counted a few times. This CDR3 is CASSWGAQAEAFF. CDR3 in DNA: TGTGCCAGCAGCTGGGGGGCGCAGGCGGAAGCTTTCTTT. This chain connects TRBV7-9 to TRBJ1-1, with D possibly being TRBD1 (6 bases). This CDR3 is 13 amino acids long. Germline values: CDR1 SEHNR, CDR2 FQNEAQ (reference sequence). The ends were cut back, 4 bases at V and 8 bases at J, with 14 bases in the middle.

This clonotype rates as medium-sized (0.01 to 0.1%). V usage is TRBV6-1 and J usage is TRBJ1-6; 12 bases fit TRBD1. From germline, CDR1 is MNHNS and CDR2 SASEGT. V dropped 4 bases and J dropped 9; count of bases not matched to a gene: 4. The CDR3 length is 15 residues. The CDR3 loop reads CASSGDRGHRSPLHF. The CDR3 DNA reads as TGTGCCAGCAGTGGGGACAGGGGGCATCGTTCACCCCTCCACTTT.

The V gene is TRBV7-9, the J gene TRBJ1-1, with a tentative D call TRBD1 (6 bases). V lost 1 base, J lost 5 bases, and 14 bases lay in between. This CDR3 spans 15 amino acids. CDR1 is SEHNR and CDR2 is FQNEAQ in the germline V gene (reference sequence). The CDR3 bases are TGTGCCAGCAGCTTAGAGGGCGTCAGGGGAACTGAAGCTTTCTTT. This sequence encodes CASSLEGVRGTEAFF.

This clonotype was found many times. This chain links TRBV20-1 with TRBJ2-3; TRBD2 matches 9 bases. The length of the CDR3 is 16 residues. The V segment lost 5 bases and the J segment 3 bases; nucleotides outside the gene matches: 12. Germline-derived CDR1 and CDR2 are DFQATT and SNEGSKA (reference sequence). The CDR3 loop is CSAPRTRGGRTDTQYF. In DNA form, the CDR3 reads TGCAGTGCTCCAAGAACGCGGGGGGGGAGGACAGATACGCAGTATTTT.

This clonotype came up many times. The rearrangement uses TRBV7-2 and TRBJ1-6, with a tentative D call TRBD1 (5 bases). CDR1 and CDR2 from the germline V gene are SGHTA and FQGNSA. The length of the CDR3 is 15 residues. Trimming removed 2 bases at V and 6 bases at J, with 11 bases between. CDR3 protein: CASSLSQGGNSPLHF. The CDR3 DNA follows: TGTGCCAGCAGCTTATCTCAGGGTGGTAATTCACCCCTCCACTTT.

This clonotype appeared many times. This chain connects TRBV6-4 to TRBJ2-3, with D unclear. This CDR3 has 14 amino acids. The V gene lost 3 bases and the J gene lost 8 bases, with 15 bases spanning the gap. Germline values: CDR1 MRHNA, CDR2 SNTAGT. The CDR3 nucleotides are TGTGCCAGCAGTGAAGGGATCGAATTGGGTACGCAGTATTTT. Translation: CASSEGIELGTQYF.

By sample fraction, this clonotype is medium-sized. The CDR3 DNA reads as TGTGCCAGCACGTGGGACAACCCCTTGAGTGAGCAGTTCTTC. Residues: CASTWDNPLSEQFF. V is TRBV2 and J is TRBJ2-1; TRBD1 might be the D (6 bases). V was shortened by 7 bases and J by 9 bases, with 19 bases between the two germline ends. Germline CDR1 and CDR2: SNHLY and FYNNEI. This CDR3 has 14 amino acids.

Turning to this clonotype: Relative to the germline gene, one junction end is altered; a read error may explain this. The genes are TRBV20-1 and TRBJ1-6, with D tentatively TRBD1 (5 bases). The CDR3 length is 14 residues. Germline CDR1 is DFQATT and CDR2 is SNEGSKA (reference sequence). Here the CDR3 reads CSARGGPRNSPPHF. The CDR3 nucleotides are TGCAGTGCTAGAGGGGGACCTCGTAATTCACCCCCCCACTTT.

There are many counts of this clonotype. This rearrangement joins TRBV5-6 to TRBJ2-3; D possibly matches TRBD1 or TRBD2 (5 bases each). Germline CDR1 is SGHDT and CDR2 is YYEEEE. Trimming shortened V by 4 bases and J by 1 base, and 7 bases separated the two germline ends. This CDR3 contains 13 residues. In DNA, the CDR3 is TGTGCCAGCAGCGTGGGGGGCACAGATACGCAGTATTTT. Its translation is CASSVGGTDTQYF.

This clonotype was seen ten or more times. The chain combines TRBV18 with TRBJ2-5, with D unclear. The germline CDR1 and CDR2 sequences are KGHSH and LQKENI. The CDR3 loop spans 12 amino acids. With 3 bases removed from V and 1 base from J, the gap between germline ends came to 3 bases. The CDR3 nucleotides are TGTGCCAGCTCACCGTCCCAAGAGACCCAGTACTTC. It yields the protein CASSPSQETQYF.

This clonotype was seen many times. V is TRBV9 and J is TRBJ2-1, with 9 bases lining up with TRBD2. Per the germline V gene, CDR1 is SGDLS and CDR2 is YYNGEE. Unmatched junction bases numbered 5, after V lost 5 bases and J lost 2 bases. The CDR3 spans 15 residues. In nucleotides, the CDR3 is TGTGCCAGCAGTATAGCGGGAGCAACCTACAATGAGCAGTTCTTC. As protein: CASSIAGATYNEQFF.

This clonotype was seen repeatedly, ten times or more. Here the CDR3 reads CSAERLAGVNEQFF. DNA for the CDR3: TGCAGTGCTGAACGACTAGCGGGGGTGAATGAGCAGTTCTTC. The chain has TRBV20-1 and TRBJ2-1; 12 nucleotides agree with TRBD2. The CDR3 totals 14 residues. Germline CDR1 reads DFQATT; CDR2 reads SNEGSKA (reference sequence). Trimming at V came to 5 bases and at J to 7 bases, leaving 6 bases not matched to a gene.

This clonotype has a count of ten or more. The V gene is TRBV2, the J gene TRBJ1-2, with TRBD1 matching 8 bases. The trim removed 4 bases at V and 8 bases at J, leaving 6 bases unmatched. Germline V CDR1 and CDR2: SNHLY, FYNNEI. There are 13 residues in the CDR3. The CDR3 reads CASSVFRGRGYTF. The CDR3 region has the DNA TGTGCCAGCAGTGTGTTCAGGGGGCGAGGCTACACCTTC.

This clonotype occurred many times. The genes are TRBV7-6 and TRBJ2-2, with 10 bases identical to TRBD2. Per germline, CDR1 SGHVS and CDR2 FNYEAQ. This CDR3 spans 17 amino acids. Losses at the gene ends were 1 base for V and 2 bases for J; bases not matched to a gene: 4. CDR3 coding DNA: TGTGCCAGCAGCTTAGTTAGCGGGAGGCTCAACACCGGGGAGCTGTTTTTT. Encoded protein: CASSLVSGRLNTGELFF.

Ten or more counts support this clonotype. The gene calls are TRBV13 and TRBJ2-1, with TRBD2 identical over 9 bases. The CDR3 runs to 12 residues. The V gene's germline CDR1 is PRHDT and CDR2 FYEKMQ (reference sequence). Trimming took 5 bases from V and 9 from J; bases not matched to a gene: 2. The CDR3 loop reads CASSEREVEQFF. Here the CDR3 DNA reads TGTGCCAGCAGCGAGCGGGAGGTTGAGCAGTTCTTC.

Relative to its sample, this clonotype is medium-sized. This rearrangement joins TRBV4-3 to TRBJ1-5; tentatively, D is TRBD1 (5 bases). Germline V CDR1 and CDR2: LGHNA, YSLEER. The V end lost 0 bases, the J end lost 7 bases, and 10 bases lay between the germline ends. This CDR3 is 14 amino acids long. The CDR3 protein is CASSQDRVGQPQHF. The CDR3, as DNA: TGCGCCAGCAGCCAAGACAGGGTCGGGCAGCCCCAGCATTTT.

This clonotype has ten or more counts. The chain couples TRBV12-3 or TRBV12-4 to TRBJ2-3, with 9 positions matching TRBD1. This CDR3 comprises 14 residues. The J segment lost 4 bases and the V segment lost 4 bases, leaving 3 bases of the junction unmatched. CDR3 protein: CASSWDRDADTQYF. CDR3 DNA: TGTGCCAGCAGTTGGGACAGGGACGCAGATACGCAGTATTTT.

This clonotype was picked up a small number of times. The chain is built from TRBV29-1 and TRBJ2-7; D unresolved. Germline CDR1 and CDR2: SQVTM and ANQGSEA. The CDR3 is 14 amino acids. V was clipped by 4 bases and J by 4 bases, with 17 bases between them. The CDR3 nucleotides are TGCAGCGTTGGAGGTAGTGGCCCCCTTTACGAGCAGTACTTC. It yields the protein CSVGGSGPLYEQYF.

This clonotype was found many times. This sequence joins TRBV10-3 and TRBJ2-5; TRBD1 aligns across 8 bases. The CDR3 consists of 12 residues. CDR1 ENHRY and CDR2 SYGVKD come from the germline V gene. The V segment lost 9 bases and the J segment 1 base; nucleotides outside the gene matches: 1. The CDR3 nucleotides read TGTGCCATTGGACAGGGCCAAGAGACCCAGTACTTC. Protein product: CAIGQGQETQYF.